The rows below give T cell receptor beta chains drawn from one sample of a study of CD8 T cell repertoires and HIV-1 epitope variants. The data were produced by immunoSEQ multiplex PCR, yet TCRdb's version contains in-frame clones alone and is incomplete. The sample holds under 100,000 clones, over 70% seen once. Sequences were obtained from uncultured baseline CD8+ T cells from peripheral blood mononuclear cells (PBMCs). These receptors came from a male donor with HIV. Both conserved end residues are part of each CDR3. A D gene is named only where the DNA matches it firmly. Clone sizes are given selectively: once, few, many, or a class where the clone is expanded.

j_call: TRBJ2-5
clone_size: NA
cdr3_length: 14
d_call: NA
v_call: TRBV15
cdr3_nt: TGTGCCACCAGCAGTGAGCAATTTGCGGGGACCCAGTACTTC
cdr3_aa: CATSSEQFAGTQYF

j_call: TRBJ2-7
clone_size: few
cdr3_length: 11
d_call: NA
v_call: TRBV29-1
cdr3_nt: TGCAGCGTTGAAGGATGGAACGAGCAGTACTTC
cdr3_aa: CSVEGWNEQYF

j_call: TRBJ2-1
clone_size: NA
cdr3_length: 14
d_call: TRBD2
v_call: TRBV12-5
cdr3_nt: TGTGCTAGTGGTTTGGATGGCGGGGGGAATGAGCAGTTCTTC
cdr3_aa: CASGLDGGGNEQFF

j_call: TRBJ1-2
clone_size: NA
cdr3_length: 13
d_call: TRBD1
v_call: TRBV6-6
cdr3_nt: TGTGCCAGCAGCCAACTCGAGGGGGCTGGCTACACCTTC
cdr3_aa: CASSQLEGAGYTF

j_call: TRBJ2-1
clone_size: NA
cdr3_length: 16
d_call: TRBD2
v_call: TRBV5-4
cdr3_nt: TGTGCCAGCAGCCCCTTCGGCCGGGGAGGGTTAGATGAGCAGTTCTTC
cdr3_aa: CASSPFGRGGLDEQFF

j_call: TRBJ1-3
clone_size: NA
cdr3_length: 16
d_call: NA
v_call: TRBV5-4
cdr3_nt: TGTGCCAGCAGCTTCGGTACAGGGCTCTCTGGAAACACCATATATTTT
cdr3_aa: CASSFGTGLSGNTIYF

j_call: TRBJ1-6
clone_size: NA
cdr3_length: 14
d_call: NA
v_call: TRBV14
cdr3_nt: TGTGCCAGCAGCCATCAACCTTATAATTCACCCCTCCACTTT
cdr3_aa: CASSHQPYNSPLHF

j_call: TRBJ2-4
clone_size: NA
cdr3_length: 16
d_call: NA
v_call: TRBV19
cdr3_nt: TGTGCCAGTAGTATAGCGCAGACCCGGGCGGGGAACATTCAGTACTTC
cdr3_aa: CASSIAQTRAGNIQYF

j_call: TRBJ2-5
clone_size: few
cdr3_length: 15
d_call: NA
v_call: TRBV7-9
cdr3_nt: TGTGCCAGCAGCTTAGAAATCAGGGGAAGTGGGACCCAGTACTTC
cdr3_aa: CASSLEIRGSGTQYF

j_call: TRBJ1-1
clone_size: NA
cdr3_length: 12
d_call: NA
v_call: TRBV13
cdr3_nt: TGTGCCAGCAGCCAACTACAGGGTGAAGCTTTCTTT
cdr3_aa: CASSQLQGEAFF

j_call: TRBJ2-3
clone_size: NA
cdr3_length: 14
d_call: NA
v_call: TRBV6-1
cdr3_nt: TGTGCCAGCAGTGAGCCCCGAGCGGGAGATACGCAGTATTTT
cdr3_aa: CASSEPRAGDTQYF

j_call: TRBJ1-2
clone_size: NA
cdr3_length: 17
d_call: TRBD1
v_call: TRBV19
cdr3_nt: TGTGCCAGTAGTCTTCCCGGGACAGGGAAAGCTAACTATGGCTACACCTTC
cdr3_aa: CASSLPGTGKANYGYTF

j_call: TRBJ2-7
clone_size: NA
cdr3_length: 14
d_call: TRBD1
v_call: TRBV5-8
cdr3_nt: TGTGCCAGCAGCTTGAGGCAGGGGGCCTACGAGCAGTACTTC
cdr3_aa: CASSLRQGAYEQYF

j_call: TRBJ1-2
clone_size: NA
cdr3_length: 15
d_call: TRBD1
v_call: TRBV5-4
cdr3_nt: TGTGCCAGCAGCCTAGCTGGGGACAGGGGATATGGCTACACCTTC
cdr3_aa: CASSLAGDRGYGYTF

j_call: TRBJ1-5
clone_size: NA
cdr3_length: 15
d_call: TRBD1
v_call: TRBV7-2
cdr3_nt: TGTGCCAGCAGTCTAGGGGGCAGTAGCAATCAGCCCCAGCATTTT
cdr3_aa: CASSLGGSSNQPQHF

j_call: TRBJ2-4
clone_size: NA
cdr3_length: 18
d_call: TRBD2
v_call: TRBV15
cdr3_nt: TGTGCCACCAGCAGCCTAAGGGGTGAGGGAGGGGCCAAAAACATTCAGTACTTC
cdr3_aa: CATSSLRGEGGAKNIQYF

j_call: TRBJ2-3
clone_size: NA
cdr3_length: 16
d_call: TRBD2
v_call: TRBV7-6
cdr3_nt: TGTGCCAGCAGTCCACCCATGCGGGGGGAAACAGATACGCAGTATTTT
cdr3_aa: CASSPPMRGETDTQYF

j_call: TRBJ2-1
clone_size: NA
cdr3_length: 15
d_call: TRBD2
v_call: TRBV7-7
cdr3_nt: TGTGCCAGCAGCTTAGAGGCGGGGGGTAACAATGAGCAGTTCTTC
cdr3_aa: CASSLEAGGNNEQFF

j_call: TRBJ2-1
clone_size: few
cdr3_length: 12
d_call: NA
v_call: TRBV7-9
cdr3_nt: TGTGCCAGCAGCCCAGCCGGGACTGAATTGTTCTTC
cdr3_aa: CASSPAGTELFF

j_call: TRBJ2-1
clone_size: NA
cdr3_length: 15
d_call: TRBD2
v_call: TRBV7-3
cdr3_nt: TGTGCCAGCAGCTCTAGCGGGGCGGGATACAATGAGCAGTTCTTC
cdr3_aa: CASSSSGAGYNEQFF

j_call: TRBJ2-7
clone_size: NA
cdr3_length: 16
d_call: NA
v_call: TRBV27
cdr3_nt: TGTGCCAGCAGTCAACTGCCTCGGGACATTTCCTACGAGCAGTACTTC
cdr3_aa: CASSQLPRDISYEQYF

j_call: TRBJ2-5
clone_size: NA
cdr3_length: 15
d_call: NA
v_call: TRBV5-4
cdr3_nt: TGTGCCAGCAGCTTGATGGATGGGTTAATGGAGACCCAGTACTTC
cdr3_aa: CASSLMDGLMETQYF

j_call: TRBJ2-3
clone_size: many
cdr3_length: 13
d_call: NA
v_call: TRBV7-7
cdr3_nt: TGTGCCAGCAGCTTAGCCGGATATGCGCCGCAGTATTTT
cdr3_aa: CASSLAGYAPQYF

j_call: TRBJ2-1
clone_size: NA
cdr3_length: 19
d_call: NA
v_call: TRBV23-1
cdr3_nt: TGCGCCAGCAGTCAAACCCACCCCCGGGGTTCGCTTATGTCCGGAGAGCAGTTCTTC
cdr3_aa: CASSQTHPRGSLMSGEQFF

j_call: TRBJ2-7
clone_size: NA
cdr3_length: 17
d_call: TRBD1
v_call: TRBV28
cdr3_nt: TGTGCCAGCAGTTTCTCGTATACAGGGGATTTTTCCTACGAGCAGTACTTC
cdr3_aa: CASSFSYTGDFSYEQYF

j_call: TRBJ2-7
clone_size: NA
cdr3_length: 14
d_call: TRBD1
v_call: TRBV9
cdr3_nt: TGTGCCAGCAGCGGAGACAGGGCGACCTACGAGCAGTACTTC
cdr3_aa: CASSGDRATYEQYF

j_call: TRBJ2-7
clone_size: NA
cdr3_length: 15
d_call: NA
v_call: TRBV7-8
cdr3_nt: TGTGCCAGCAGACTAGGCGCGGGTCCTTCCTACGAGCAGTACTTC
cdr3_aa: CASRLGAGPSYEQYF

j_call: TRBJ1-3
clone_size: NA
cdr3_length: 15
d_call: NA
v_call: TRBV6-1
cdr3_nt: TGTGCCAGCAGGGCACAGGGCCCCTCTGGAAACACCATATATTTT
cdr3_aa: CASRAQGPSGNTIYF

j_call: TRBJ2-1
clone_size: NA
cdr3_length: 12
d_call: NA
v_call: TRBV6-1
cdr3_nt: TGTGCCAGCAGTGAAGGCCTACTCAAGCAGTTCTTC
cdr3_aa: CASSEGLLKQFF

j_call: TRBJ2-1
clone_size: few
cdr3_length: 15
d_call: TRBD2
v_call: TRBV7-8
cdr3_nt: TGTGCCAGCATCCCGCGGGAGGGCCTTTGGAATGAGCAGTTCTTC
cdr3_aa: CASIPREGLWNEQFF

j_call: TRBJ2-3
clone_size: NA
cdr3_length: 13
d_call: TRBD2
v_call: TRBV6-1
cdr3_nt: TGTGCCAGCAGTCTAGCGGGGACAGATACGCAGTATTTT
cdr3_aa: CASSLAGTDTQYF